These 9 T cell receptor beta chains came from one sample sequenced in a study of blood T cell repertoires in COVID-19. Assay used: immunoSEQ multiplex PCR; TCRdb lists only in-frame clones, some missing. The sample has tens of thousands of clones; more than 70% are singletons. What was sequenced was peripheral blood. These receptors were collected from a human donor in a cohort sampled during active COVID-19.

The genes are TRBV5-5 and TRBJ1-2; TRBD1 aligns across 8 bases. J gave up 5 bases and V 5 bases, and 11 bases lay outside the gene matches. Germline CDR1 is SGHKS and CDR2 is YYEKEE (reference sequence). The CDR3 consists of 15 residues. The chain's CDR3 is CASSLSGGAHYGYTF. The CDR3 DNA reads TGTGCCAGCAGTTTGTCAGGGGGCGCTCATTATGGCTACACCTTC.

The chain joins TRBV28 to TRBJ2-5; the D gene is possibly TRBD1 (5 bases). CDR1 and CDR2 from the germline V gene are MDHEN and SYDVKM. The CDR3 has 15 amino acids. Trimming pared 5 bases from V and 2 bases from J, leaving 15 bases between. Written as DNA, the CDR3 is TGTGCCAGCAGTCGTGACAGCATACGGCAAGAGACCCAGTACTTC. Encoded protein: CASSRDSIRQETQYF.

This clone was seen a few times. This chain uses TRBV5-5 with TRBJ1-2; 10 bases line up with TRBD1. The germline CDR1 and CDR2 sequences are SGHKS and YYEKEE (reference sequence). CDR3 length: 15 residues. Trimming cost V 0 bases and J 5 bases; bases outside gene matches: 4. CDR3 coding DNA: TGTGCCAGCAGCTTGGATGGACAGGGGGTTTATGGCTACACCTTC. Protein sequence: CASSLDGQGVYGYTF. The whole variable domain, remainder taken from reference TRBV5-5 and TRBJ1-2, is DAGVTQSPTHLIKTRGQQVTLRCSPISGHKSVSWYQQVLGQGPQFIFQYYEKEERGRGNFPDRFSARQFPNYSSELNVNALLLGDSALYLCASSLDGQGVYGYTFGSGTRLTVV.

The chain employs TRBV19 and TRBJ1-5; D unresolved. Germline V gives CDR1 LNHDA, CDR2 SQIVND (reference sequence). The CDR3 has 17 amino acids. V dropped 3 bases and J dropped 1 base, with 16 bases sitting between them. CDR3 amino acids: CASSMRVVGVSNQPQHF. The CDR3, as DNA: TGTGCCAGTAGTATGAGGGTGGTCGGGGTCAGCAATCAGCCCCAGCATTTT.

This clone was counted a single time. The chain recombines TRBV30 with TRBJ1-5, with 8 bases fitting TRBD1. V lost 3 bases and J lost 7; bases outside the gene matches: 8. CDR1 is GTSNPN and CDR2 is SVGIG in the germline V gene (reference sequence). The CDR3 covers 14 residues. In DNA form, the CDR3 reads TGTGCCTGGAGCACACTACAGGGGGGGCAGCCCCAGCATTTT. Protein sequence: CAWSTLQGGQPQHF.

This clone is classed as medium-sized. The J gene is TRBJ2-7, the V gene TRBV24-1; D perhaps matches TRBD2 (6 bases). This CDR3 has 14 amino acids. V gave up 2 bases and J gave up 5 bases, with 12 bases separating them. Germline assignment: CDR1 KGHDR and CDR2 SFDVKD. CDR3 protein: CATSDSLRRDEQYF. The DNA for the CDR3 is TGTGCCACCAGTGATTCCCTCCGGAGGGACGAGCAGTACTTC.

The gene calls are TRBV4-2 and TRBJ2-6; D not resolved. The CDR3 loop spans 16 amino acids. V was cut by 0 bases and J by 2 bases, with 8 bases left in between. Germline CDR1 is LGHNA and CDR2 is YNFKEQ. CDR3 bases: TGTGCCAGCAGCCAAGATCAGGAAACTGGGGCCAACGTCCTGACTTTC. Translation: CASSQDQETGANVLTF.

The J gene is TRBJ2-7, the V gene TRBV28; D not certain. CDR1 is MDHEN, CDR2 SYDVKM, per germline. This CDR3 region has 11 residues. The V gene lost 4 bases and the J gene lost 6 bases, with 7 bases spanning the gap. The chain's CDR3 is CASSYNFEQYF. The CDR3 DNA sequence: TGTGCCAGCAGTTACAATTTCGAGCAGTACTTC.

This chain connects TRBV19 to TRBJ2-7; 7 bases match TRBD2. The CDR3 covers 14 residues. V shed 1 base, J shed 4 bases, and the junction held 4 bases outside the gene matches. CDR1 is LNHDA, CDR2 SQIVND, per germline (reference sequence). Here the CDR3 reads CASSIGDYEYEQYF. In DNA, the CDR3 is TGTGCCAGTAGTATAGGGGACTACGAGTACGAGCAGTACTTC. Using reference TRBV19 and TRBJ2-7 for the parts outside the CDR3, the full variable domain is DGGITQSPKYLFRKEGQNVTLSCEQNLNHDAMYWYRQDPGQGLRLIYYSQIVNDFQKGDIAEGYSVSREKKESFPLTVTSAQKNPTAFYLCASSIGDYEYEQYFGPGTRLTVT.